The T cell receptor (beta chain) under discussion was sequenced for a study of tumor-infiltrating lymphocytes in primary liver carcinoma. Background on the study: Resecting the tumor surgically was how the patients' primary liver carcinoma was treated. The study reported T1-T3 N0M0 tumors spanning 4.2 to 10 cm.

With approximately 500 ng total RNA as template and a constant-region primer, TCR beta cDNA was made. ARM-PCR, slightly modified, supplied the TCR beta libraries through three nested multiplex PCR rounds. It was with TRBV1-TRBV30 forward primers and a C-beta reverse primer that the first two PCR rounds were run, at approximately 10 cycles each. A single record per CDR3 protein comes from TCRdb applying MiXCR to the multiplex PCR reads. This repertoire shows a few hundred thousand distinct CDR3 sequences, approximately 58% found once; its top ten account for 17%. CDR1 is MGHRA, CDR2 YSYEKL, per germline. The CDR3 consists of 16 residues. Trimming took 2 bases from V and 2 from J; bases not matched to a gene: 4. The table lists this clonotype with a few counts. What it binds is unknown. In addition to blood RNA drawn from unsorted whole blood, germline DNA was extracted. Study-wide points: Less overlap was seen in tumor-adjacent and tumor-blood pairs than in tumor region pairs.

The sequence came from a woman in her thirties with primary liver carcinoma and hepatitis B virus infection. Specimen: peripheral blood. This chain joins TRBV4-1 and TRBJ2-1; TRBD2 aligns across 9 bases. The DNA of the CDR3 is TGCGCCAGCAGCCAACATCCTAGCGGGACCTACAATGAGCAGTTCTTC. It yields the protein CASSQHPSGTYNEQFF.